Listed below are T cell receptor beta chains from one sample, sequenced in a study of cytomegalovirus exposure and HLA in healthy donors. Profiled with immunoSEQ multiplex PCR; TCRdb holds only in-frame clones, not every one. This table has roughly 97,000 clones, roughly 73% appearing once. Material: PBMCs. Receptors were obtained from a man aged 40-50 years in good health and CMV-seronegative. Both conserved end residues are part of each CDR3. Fields, in order: J gene, D gene, clone size, V gene, CDR3 DNA, CDR3 protein. A D gene is named only where the DNA matches it firmly. Clone size is stated in some rows and not others, as once, few, many or a class when expanded.

J: TRBJ1-5; D: .; size: .; V: TRBV21-1; DNA: TGTGCCGGCAGCAGCCCGGTATCCAATCAGCCCCAGCATTTT; CDR3: CAGSSPVSNQPQHF
J: TRBJ1-4; D: .; size: .; V: TRBV25-1; DNA: TGTGCCAGCAGTGAGTACAGGGAAAATGAAAAACTGTTTTTT; CDR3: CASSEYRENEKLFF
J: TRBJ1-4; D: TRBD1; size: few; V: TRBV6-5; DNA: TGTGCCAGCAGTTCGCGCCCGGGACAGCTAAATGAAAAACTGTTTTTT; CDR3: CASSSRPGQLNEKLFF
J: TRBJ1-2; D: TRBD1; size: .; V: TRBV4-1; DNA: TGCGCCAGCAGCCAAGATTCCCTGACAGGGAGAAACTATGGCTACACCTTC; CDR3: CASSQDSLTGRNYGYTF
J: TRBJ1-3; D: .; size: .; V: TRBV7-2; DNA: TGTGCCAGCAGCTTAGGAGGAAGGAGCTCTGGAAACACCATATATTTT; CDR3: CASSLGGRSSGNTIYF
J: TRBJ2-7; D: TRBD1; size: .; V: TRBV4-1; DNA: TGCGCCAGCAGCCAAGGGGACAGGTTTTTGTACGAGCAGTACTTC; CDR3: CASSQGDRFLYEQYF
J: TRBJ1-2; D: TRBD1; size: .; V: TRBV7-9; DNA: TGTGCCAGCAGCCGGGACAGGGGCGGGGAGAAGGGCTACACCTTC; CDR3: CASSRDRGGEKGYTF
J: TRBJ1-4; D: TRBD1; size: .; V: TRBV18; DNA: TGTGCCAGCTCACCTAACAGGGGGCGCCCCGGTAATGAAAAACTGTTTTTT; CDR3: CASSPNRGRPGNEKLFF
J: TRBJ2-5; D: TRBD1; size: few; V: TRBV10-3; DNA: TGTGCCATCATGGCAGGGGGCGGAGGGACCCAGTACTTC; CDR3: CAIMAGGGGTQYF
J: TRBJ1-2; D: TRBD1; size: .; V: TRBV7-2; DNA: TGTGCCAGCAGCTTAGCCGGGACAGGGGGCTTTGGCTACACCTTC; CDR3: CASSLAGTGGFGYTF
J: TRBJ2-1; D: .; size: .; V: TRBV7-8; DNA: TGTGCCAGCAGAGCTTATATGGACACAAGCGATGAGCAGTTCTTC; CDR3: CASRAYMDTSDEQFF
J: TRBJ1-2; D: TRBD1; size: .; V: TRBV6-1; DNA: TGTGCCAGCAGTGAAGTGACAGGGTATGGCTACACCTTC; CDR3: CASSEVTGYGYTF
J: TRBJ2-1; D: TRBD1; size: .; V: TRBV29-1; DNA: TGCAGCGTTGAGGTGCCGGGACAGGATTCCTATGAGCAGTTCTTC; CDR3: CSVEVPGQDSYEQFF
J: TRBJ1-4; D: .; size: once; V: TRBV4-3; DNA: TGCGCCAGCAGCCAAGAGTGGGTCGCGGGGGACCCTAGACATGAAAAACTGTTTTTT; CDR3: CASSQEWVAGDPRHEKLFF
J: TRBJ2-1; D: .; size: .; V: TRBV4-1; DNA: TGCGCCAGCAGCCCTAGTTCTAGGTTAGGTGAGCAGTTCTTC; CDR3: CASSPSSRLGEQFF
J: TRBJ1-2; D: .; size: .; V: TRBV5-1; DNA: TGCGCCAGCAGCTTGGACAGCTATGGCTACACCTTC; CDR3: CASSLDSYGYTF
J: TRBJ2-2; D: .; size: .; V: TRBV6-5; DNA: TGTGCCAGCAGCCACGCTTCGGGGACCGGGGAGCTGTTTTTT; CDR3: CASSHASGTGELFF
J: TRBJ1-4; D: .; size: .; V: TRBV2; DNA: TGTGCCAGCAGTGAAGACAGTATTCTCGAAAAACTGTTTTTT; CDR3: CASSEDSILEKLFF
J: TRBJ2-4; D: TRBD2; size: .; V: TRBV5-6; DNA: TGTGCCAGCAGCTTGCTGGCGGGGGGAAAAAACATTCAGTACTTC; CDR3: CASSLLAGGKNIQYF
J: TRBJ2-5; D: TRBD2; size: .; V: TRBV11-3; DNA: TGTGCCAGCAGCCGCGGGGGGGCGGAAGAGACCCAGTACTTC; CDR3: CASSRGGAEETQYF
J: TRBJ1-2; D: .; size: .; V: TRBV11-2; DNA: TGTGCCAGCAGCTTAGATATCCGCTCTGAGGAGGGACCTAACTATGGCTACACCTTC; CDR3: CASSLDIRSEEGPNYGYTF
J: TRBJ1-2; D: .; size: few; V: TRBV15; DNA: TGTGCCACCAGCCCAGACATTAACTATGGCTACACCTTC; CDR3: CATSPDINYGYTF
J: TRBJ2-7; D: TRBD1; size: .; V: TRBV5-4; DNA: TGTGCCAGCAGGGACAGGGAGGACGAGCAGTACTTC; CDR3: CASRDREDEQYF
J: TRBJ2-1; D: TRBD2; size: few; V: TRBV11-2; DNA: TGTGCCAGCAGCTTAGGAGCGGGGGAATTAAATGAGCAGTTCTTC; CDR3: CASSLGAGELNEQFF
J: TRBJ1-4; D: .; size: few; V: TRBV2; DNA: TGTGCCAGCAAGATGAGGGAGGGGGAAAAACTGTTTTTT; CDR3: CASKMREGEKLFF
J: TRBJ2-7; D: .; size: once; V: TRBV27; DNA: TGTGCCAGCAGTTTATCGTCCAGGTACTCCTACGAGCAGTACTTC; CDR3: CASSLSSRYSYEQYF
J: TRBJ2-7; D: .; size: .; V: TRBV11-1; DNA: TGTGCCAGCAGCTCGGGACAACCCTACGAGCAGTACTTC; CDR3: CASSSGQPYEQYF
J: TRBJ2-3; D: TRBD1; size: once; V: TRBV19; DNA: TGTGCCAGTAGTTCTCCGACAGGGACCTCCCCAGATACGCAGTATTTT; CDR3: CASSSPTGTSPDTQYF
J: TRBJ1-6; D: .; size: .; V: TRBV19; DNA: TGTGCCAGTACGAACAGGTTGTCACCCCTCCACTTT; CDR3: CASTNRLSPLHF
J: TRBJ2-7; D: TRBD2; size: .; V: TRBV6-1; DNA: TGTGCCAGCAGTGAAGCGACTAGCGGGGGCTACGAGCAGTACTTC; CDR3: CASSEATSGGYEQYF
J: TRBJ1-1; D: .; size: .; V: TRBV6-1; DNA: TGTGCCAGCAGTGAAGTAGGGGAGGTCACTGAAGCTTTCTTT; CDR3: CASSEVGEVTEAFF
J: TRBJ2-2; D: .; size: .; V: TRBV15; DNA: TGTGCCACTTTTAAAGGGGGAACGAACACCGGGGAGCTGTTTTTT; CDR3: CATFKGGTNTGELFF
J: TRBJ1-5; D: .; size: few; V: TRBV23-1; DNA: TGCGCCAGCAGTCAATCTGGATCGCAGGGTAGGCCCCAGCATTTT; CDR3: CASSQSGSQGRPQHF
J: TRBJ1-2; D: TRBD1; size: once; V: TRBV27; DNA: TGTGCCAGCAGTTTATCACAGGGGGCGTTCTATGGCTACACCTTC; CDR3: CASSLSQGAFYGYTF
J: TRBJ1-2; D: .; size: .; V: TRBV19; DNA: TGTGCCAGTAGTATACAGCGAAACTATGGCTACACCTTC; CDR3: CASSIQRNYGYTF
J: TRBJ2-4; D: TRBD2; size: .; V: TRBV29-1; DNA: TGCAGCGTTGAAGATCGGAGGGAGGGGAAATACATTCAGTACTTC; CDR3: CSVEDRREGKYIQYF
J: TRBJ2-1; D: .; size: .; V: TRBV13; DNA: TGTGCCAGCAGCTTACAGGTTAGCTCCTACAATGAGCAGTTCTTC; CDR3: CASSLQVSSYNEQFF
J: TRBJ1-1; D: .; size: few; V: TRBV7-2; DNA: TGTGCCAGCAGCACACTTCAGGGCTATAACACTGAAGCTTTCTTT; CDR3: CASSTLQGYNTEAFF
J: TRBJ2-7; D: TRBD2; size: .; V: TRBV7-2; DNA: TGTGCCAGCAGCCCTAGGGGGGGACTAGGATTCTACGAGCAGTACTTC; CDR3: CASSPRGGLGFYEQYF
J: TRBJ2-7; D: .; size: .; V: TRBV23-1; DNA: TGCGCCAGCAGTCAATCGTCAGGTCGGCAGGGTGTCTCCTACGAGCAGTACTTC; CDR3: CASSQSSGRQGVSYEQYF
J: TRBJ1-1; D: .; size: .; V: TRBV12-5; DNA: TGTGCTAGTGGTCACCGGGATCACACTGAAGCTTTCTTT; CDR3: CASGHRDHTEAFF
J: TRBJ2-5; D: TRBD2; size: .; V: TRBV29-1; DNA: TGCAGCGTCCCGACTAGCGGGCGGGAGACCCAGTACTTC; CDR3: CSVPTSGRETQYF
J: TRBJ2-6; D: .; size: .; V: TRBV7-9; DNA: TGTGCCAGCAGCTCCAGCGGTCTCTCTGGGGCCAACGTCCTGACTTTC; CDR3: CASSSSGLSGANVLTF
J: TRBJ1-1; D: .; size: .; V: TRBV21-1; DNA: TGTGCCAGCAGCAAACCAGGGCGTGAAGCTTTCTTT; CDR3: CASSKPGREAFF
J: TRBJ2-7; D: .; size: .; V: TRBV18; DNA: TGTGCCAGCTCCCCGGACAGCCATACCTACGAGCAGTACTTC; CDR3: CASSPDSHTYEQYF
J: TRBJ1-1; D: .; size: few; V: TRBV28; DNA: TGTGCCAGCCAAGGGTGGGCAGGGGTGAACACTGAAGCTTTCTTT; CDR3: CASQGWAGVNTEAFF
J: TRBJ2-1; D: TRBD2; size: .; V: TRBV11-3; DNA: TGTGCCAGCAGCTTTCGGGGACTAGCAAATGAGCAGTTCTTC; CDR3: CASSFRGLANEQFF
J: TRBJ2-5; D: TRBD2; size: .; V: TRBV4-1; DNA: TGCGCCAGCAGCTTAACACCACCGGGACTAGCGGCCGAGACCCAGTACTTC; CDR3: CASSLTPPGLAAETQYF
J: TRBJ2-3; D: TRBD2; size: .; V: TRBV7-8; DNA: TGTGCCAGCAGCCCAAGACTAGCGGGGGGGCCTAAAGATACGCAGTATTTT; CDR3: CASSPRLAGGPKDTQYF
J: TRBJ1-4; D: TRBD1; size: .; V: TRBV5-1; DNA: TGCGCCAGCAGCATGACAGGGGCGGCTAATGAAAAACTGTTTTTT; CDR3: CASSMTGAANEKLFF
J: TRBJ2-5; D: TRBD1; size: .; V: TRBV5-3; DNA: TGTGCCAGAAGCTTGGCTTACAGGGGGCCTGGTGAGACCCAGTACTTC; CDR3: CARSLAYRGPGETQYF
J: TRBJ1-4; D: TRBD1; size: .; V: TRBV7-9; DNA: TGTGCCAGCAGTCTATCCCTGGGACAGGGGCGAGAAAAACTGTTTTTT; CDR3: CASSLSLGQGREKLFF
J: TRBJ1-2; D: .; size: .; V: TRBV6-1; DNA: TGTGCCAGCAGTGGGACAGCCAACTATGGCTACACCTTC; CDR3: CASSGTANYGYTF
J: TRBJ2-3; D: .; size: .; V: TRBV5-8; DNA: TGTGCCAGCAGCTTGGGACAGGCTAGCACAGATACGCAGTATTTT; CDR3: CASSLGQASTDTQYF
J: TRBJ2-5; D: .; size: .; V: TRBV19; DNA: TGTGCCAGTAGTATAGATTATAAATACCAAGAGACCCAGTACTTC; CDR3: CASSIDYKYQETQYF
J: TRBJ2-7; D: TRBD1; size: .; V: TRBV2; DNA: TGTGCCAGCACCAAGGACAGGGATCACGAGCAGTACTTC; CDR3: CASTKDRDHEQYF
J: TRBJ2-7; D: .; size: once; V: TRBV5-1; DNA: TGCGCCAGCAGCTTGGGGCAGTTCCTTTCCTACGAGCAGTACTTC; CDR3: CASSLGQFLSYEQYF
J: TRBJ2-1; D: TRBD2; size: .; V: TRBV13; DNA: TGTGCCAGCAGCCCCCCGCAGCGGGGGGCCATTTACTACAATGAGCAGTTCTTC; CDR3: CASSPPQRGAIYYNEQFF
J: TRBJ2-3; D: TRBD2; size: .; V: TRBV9; DNA: TGTGCCAGCAGCACGGGACTAGCGGGGCTCTGGGATACGCAGTATTTT; CDR3: CASSTGLAGLWDTQYF